Sequencing of this T cell receptor (beta chain) was carried out in a study of shared clonotypes between healthy human individuals. This table comes from immunoSEQ multiplex PCR, and its TCRdb copy is limited to in-frame clones, with some not included. Of roughly 2.1 million clones detected, approximately 94% appear once; the ten largest clones hold about 1.8%. Trimming stripped 1 base from V and 4 bases from J, with 11 bases between. This CDR3 has 14 amino acids. Germline V gives CDR1 SGHVS, CDR2 FQNEAQ. Naive CD8 cells comprised CD45RO-negative, CCR7-positively selected cells, excluding terminally differentiated effector memory CD45RA+ cells. In the case of this clone: This sample includes further DNA sequences coding for the same CDR3.

This TCR was recovered from a man between 18 and 29 years old in good health. Some clones in this sample may be carry-over from other donors' samples. The chain couples TRBV7-8 to TRBJ2-7; D is possibly TRBD1 (7 bases). The sample taken for sequencing was naive CD8+ T cells from PBMCs. The CDR3: CASSLGQGGYEQYF. The CDR3 nucleotides are TGTGCCAGCAGCTTAGGGCAGGGGGGTTACGAGCAGTACTTC.